What follows are 20 T cell receptor beta chains derived from one specimen sequenced in a study of somatic mutations in cytotoxic T cells in rheumatoid arthritis. Using immunoSEQ multiplex PCR, the repertoire was profiled, and TCRdb retains in-frame clones only, with some absent. The sample contains roughly 13,000 clones, approximately 80% of which appear only once. Sequencing input: CD8+ T cells sorted from blood. These receptors were collected from an adult with rheumatoid arthritis.

The chain couples TRBV11-1 to TRBJ2-5, with D tentatively TRBD1 or TRBD2 (5 bases each). Deletions cut 5 bases from V and 5 bases from J, with 18 bases between. The germline V gene has CDR1 SGHAT and CDR2 FQDESV (reference sequence). This CDR3 contains 15 residues. The CDR3 loop reads CASSPTGREGETQYF. The CDR3, as DNA: TGTGCCAGCAGCCCTACGGGGCGAGAGGGTGAGACCCAGTACTTC.

V and J are TRBV2 and TRBJ2-1; TRBD2 aligns across 11 bases. With 10 bases clipped from V and 0 bases from J, the junction kept 11 bases outside the gene matches. The CDR3 consists of 17 residues. Germline CDR1 and CDR2: SNHLY and FYNNEI. CDR3 amino acids: CATRASGGFSSYNEQFF. The CDR3 nucleotides read TGTGCCACCCGGGCTAGCGGGGGGTTTAGCTCCTACAATGAGCAGTTCTTC.

The table lists this clone with a few counts. The chain links TRBV11-1 to TRBJ2-1; D remains unclear. This CDR3 has 13 amino acids. V lost 5 bases to trimming and J lost 4 bases, with 9 bases between them. CDR1 is SGHAT and CDR2 is FQDESV in the germline V gene (reference sequence). The chain's CDR3 is CASSPPRYNEQFF. DNA for the CDR3: TGTGCCAGCAGCCCCCCCCGATACAATGAGCAGTTCTTC.

J is TRBJ2-3 and V is TRBV4-1; 7 bases align to TRBD2. The CDR3 extends over 16 amino acids. Per the germline V gene, CDR1 is MGHRA and CDR2 is YSYEKL. Trimming at V came to 0 bases and at J to 4 bases, leaving 7 bases not matched to a gene. CDR3 in DNA: TGCGCCAGCAGCCAAGAGCCAGCGGGAATCGCAGATACGCAGTATTTT. Amino acid sequence: CASSQEPAGIADTQYF.

The chain combines TRBV27 with TRBJ2-6; TRBD1 matches at 9 bases. J gave up 4 bases and V 11 bases, and 15 bases lay outside the gene matches. Germline V gene data show CDR1 as MNHEY and CDR2 as SMNVEV (reference sequence). The CDR3 totals 17 residues. CDR3 DNA: TGTGCCGTTCAGAGGCGGGACAGGGAATCCGGGGCCAACGTCCTGACTTTC. Translated: CAVQRRDRESGANVLTF.

The gene calls are TRBV7-3 and TRBJ2-1; maybe TRBD2 (5 bases). The V end was cut by 5 bases, the J end by 0 bases, with 11 bases between. The CDR3 consists of 15 residues. Germline CDR1 and CDR2: SGHTA and FQGTGA. The CDR3 sequence: CASSPELGSYNEQFF. The CDR3 coding sequence is TGTGCCAGCAGCCCAGAACTAGGCTCCTACAATGAGCAGTTCTTC.

This clone has a single count. This chain joins TRBV4-1 and TRBJ2-3; unclear D gene. Trimming cost V 2 bases and J 7 bases, with 10 bases left between them. The CDR3 spans 13 residues. From germline, CDR1 is MGHRA and CDR2 YSYEKL. The CDR3 sequence: CASSQFQLYTQYF. Written as DNA, the CDR3 is TGCGCCAGCAGCCAATTCCAGCTTTATACGCAGTATTTT.

This chain joins TRBV27 and TRBJ2-1; D gene uncertain. The germline V gene has CDR1 MNHEY and CDR2 SMNVEV (reference sequence). This CDR3 has 16 amino acids. Trimming stripped 7 bases from V and 0 bases from J, with 16 bases between. The CDR3 region has the DNA TGTGCCAGCAAGGTGGGTTCCCCGGCCTCCTACAATGAGCAGTTCTTC. Residues: CASKVGSPASYNEQFF.

The gene calls are TRBV28 and TRBJ2-3, with D maybe TRBD2 (6 bases). The CDR3 sequence is 16 residues long. The germline V gene encodes CDR1 MDHEN and CDR2 SYDVKM. Trimming cost V 7 bases and J 8 bases, with 25 bases left between them. Here the CDR3 reads CASTRHLSGDKSTQYF. The CDR3 DNA reads as TGTGCCAGCACGCGACATCTTTCGGGGGATAAGTCTACGCAGTATTTT.

This chain links TRBV7-6 with TRBJ1-5, with 7 bases aligning to TRBD1. From germline, CDR1 is SGHVS and CDR2 FNYEAQ. CDR3 length: 15 residues. With V trimmed by 5 bases and J by 5 bases, 9 bases remained unmatched. In nucleotides, the CDR3 is TGTGCCAGCAGCCTACGACAGGGCCAACATCAGCCCCAGCATTTT. Its protein product is CASSLRQGQHQPQHF.

A few counts support this clone. The chain uses TRBV6-5 and TRBJ2-1; 7 bases are a match to TRBD2. V gave up 5 bases and J gave up 10 bases; unmatched junction bases: 14. This CDR3 comprises 15 residues. Germline V lookup: CDR1 MNHEY, CDR2 SVGAGI. CDR3 coding DNA: TGTGCCAGCAGTGGTCTGAATTTTGGGGGGGTAGAGCAGTTCTTC. This codes for CASSGLNFGGVEQFF.

The V and J genes are TRBV5-1 and TRBJ2-7; D gene unclear. This CDR3 has 14 amino acids. Deletions cut 4 bases from V and 0 bases from J, with 11 bases between. Germline loops: CDR1 SGHRS, CDR2 YFSETQ. CDR3 nucleotides: TGCGCCAGCAGCCCGGGCCCCAGCTCCTACGAGCAGTACTTC. Translation gives CASSPGPSSYEQYF. The complete variable domain, with remaining parts taken from reference TRBV5-1 and TRBJ2-7, reads KAGVTQTPRYLIKTRGQQVTLSCSPISGHRSVSWYQQTPGQGLQFLFEYFSETQRNKGNFPGRFSGRQFSNSRSEMNVSTLELGDSALYLCASSPGPSSYEQYFGPGTRLTVT.

V is TRBV28 and J is TRBJ2-7; 9 positions agree with TRBD1. The CDR3 is made up of 15 amino acids. With 6 bases clipped from V and 0 bases from J, the junction kept 6 bases outside the gene matches. Germline V lookup: CDR1 MDHEN, CDR2 SYDVKM. The CDR3 sequence is CASRTGTGTSYEQYF. CDR3 in DNA: TGTGCCAGCAGAACCGGGACAGGGACCTCCTACGAGCAGTACTTC.

V usage is TRBV12-2 and J usage is TRBJ2-6; the table's D call TRBD2 went unverified against the DNA. TRBV12-2 is a listed pseudogene. The CDR3 totals 15 residues. CDR3 loop: CASRSGGAGANVLTF. CDR3 coding DNA: TGTGCAAGTCGCTCCGGGGGGGCTGGGGCCAACGTCCTGACTTTC.

The chain employs TRBV7-9 and TRBJ2-5; 13 nucleotides match TRBD2. The junction had 6 bases not matched to a gene; V was cut back by 5 bases and J by 6 bases. CDR1 is SEHNR, CDR2 FQNEAQ, per germline (reference sequence). This CDR3 spans 15 amino acids. The CDR3 nucleotides read TGTGCCAGCAGCCTCAGGACTAGCGGGGGACAGACCCAGTACTTC. Translated: CASSLRTSGGQTQYF.

This sequence joins TRBV9 and TRBJ1-2; 7 nucleotides line up with TRBD1. Germline-derived CDR1 and CDR2 are SGDLS and YYNGEE. The trim removed 0 bases at V and 3 bases at J, leaving 2 bases unmatched. The CDR3 loop spans 14 amino acids. CDR3 DNA: TGTGCCAGCAGCGTAGTGCAGGGGGACTATGGCTACACCTTC. Protein: CASSVVQGDYGYTF. The full variable domain, with the rest looked up from reference TRBV9 and TRBJ1-2, is DSGVTQTPKHLITATGQRVTLRCSPRSGDLSVYWYQQSLDQGLQFLIQYYNGEERAKGNILERFSAQQFPDLHSELNLSSLELGDSALYFCASSVVQGDYGYTFGSGTRLTVV.

The gene calls are TRBV19 and TRBJ2-1, with 12 bases matching TRBD1. The CDR3 contains 14 residues. V lost 6 bases to trimming and J lost 8 bases; unmatched junction nucleotides: 5. The germline gives CDR1 LNHDA, CDR2 SQIVND (reference sequence). CDR3 sequence: CASRWGQGAYEQFF. As DNA, the CDR3 is TGTGCCAGTAGATGGGGACAGGGGGCCTATGAGCAGTTCTTC.

The V call is TRBV15, the J call TRBJ2-3, with 8 bases identical to TRBD2. CDR3 size: 16 residues. Trimming at V came to 2 bases and at J to 6 bases, leaving 10 bases not matched to a gene. Germline V gene sequence: CDR1 LNHNV, CDR2 YYDKDF (reference sequence). The CDR3 DNA reads TGTGCCACCAGCAGACCGCCGGGGGGGGTCGGGGATACGCAGTATTTT. It codes for CATSRPPGGVGDTQYF.

The rearrangement joins TRBV10-2 to TRBJ1-5; tentative D call: TRBD1 (5 bases). Germline CDR1 reads WSHSY; CDR2 reads SAAADI. CDR3 size: 14 residues. V shed 5 bases and J shed 2 bases, with 10 bases lying between them. CDR3 region: CASSQGRGNQPQHF. The CDR3 DNA reads as TGCGCCAGCAGTCAGGGCCGAGGCAATCAGCCCCAGCATTTT.

The rearrangement uses TRBV7-9 and TRBJ1-1; D unresolved. Trimming removed 4 bases at V and 7 bases at J, with 10 bases between. Germline values: CDR1 SEHNR, CDR2 FQNEAQ (reference sequence). The CDR3 totals 12 residues. The CDR3 coding sequence is TGTGCCAGCAGCTCGCAGAACTATGAAGCTTTCTTT. Its translation: CASSSQNYEAFF.